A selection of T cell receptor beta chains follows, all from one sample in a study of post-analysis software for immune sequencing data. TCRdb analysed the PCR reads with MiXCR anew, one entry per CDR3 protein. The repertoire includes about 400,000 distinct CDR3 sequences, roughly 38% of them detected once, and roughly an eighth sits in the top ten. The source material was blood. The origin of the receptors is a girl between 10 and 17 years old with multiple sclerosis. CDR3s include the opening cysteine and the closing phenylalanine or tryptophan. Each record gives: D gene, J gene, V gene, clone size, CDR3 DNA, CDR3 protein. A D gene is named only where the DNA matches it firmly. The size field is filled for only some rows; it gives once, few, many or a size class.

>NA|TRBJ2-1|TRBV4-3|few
TGCGCCAGCAGCGATGGGGGGAATGAGCAGTTCTTC
CASSDGGNEQFF
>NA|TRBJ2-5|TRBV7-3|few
TGTGCCAGCAGCCAAGGGATTGCTGAGACCCAGTACTTC
CASSQGIAETQYF
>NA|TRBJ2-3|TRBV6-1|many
TGTGCCAGCAGTGAGCTGGGACCCCCGTTGGATACGCAGTATTTT
CASSELGPPLDTQYF
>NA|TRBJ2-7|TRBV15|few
TGTGCCACCAGCGGGAAACTCCGGGACATGAACCCCTACGAGCAGTACTTC
CATSGKLRDMNPYEQYF
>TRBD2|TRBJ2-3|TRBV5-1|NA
TGCGCCAGCAGCTCCCTAGCGGCCCCAGGAGATACGCAGTATTTT
CASSSLAAPGDTQYF
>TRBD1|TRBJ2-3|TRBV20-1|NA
TGCAGTGCTTTTCACAGGGGACACAGCACAGGTACGCAGTATTTT
CSAFHRGHSTGTQYF
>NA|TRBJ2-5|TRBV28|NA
TGTGCCAGCAGCCCTAGCACGGTCCGCGAGACCCAGTACTTC
CASSPSTVRETQYF
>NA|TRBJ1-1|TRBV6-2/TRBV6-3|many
TGTGCCAGCAGTTACCGGGACCACCGGACTGAAGCTTTCTTT
CASSYRDHRTEAFF
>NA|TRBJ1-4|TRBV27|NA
TGTGCCAGCAGTTTCACCACCGGGGCGGCTAATGAAAAACTGTTTTTT
CASSFTTGAANEKLFF
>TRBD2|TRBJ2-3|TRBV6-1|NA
TGTGCCAGCAGTAAAGCGGGGGGGCCGTTCGATACGCAGTATTTT
CASSKAGGPFDTQYF
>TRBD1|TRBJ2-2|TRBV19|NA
TGTGCCAGTAGCACCTCCGGGACAGGGGTGCCCGGGGAGCTGTTTTTT
CASSTSGTGVPGELFF
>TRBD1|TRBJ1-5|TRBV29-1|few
TGCAGCGTTGAAAGGGGGCCGGGTCAGCCCCAGCATTTT
CSVERGPGQPQHF
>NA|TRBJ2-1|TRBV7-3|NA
TGTGCCAGCAGCTTAGTGGAGGGCATCCACAATGAGCAGTTCTTC
CASSLVEGIHNEQFF
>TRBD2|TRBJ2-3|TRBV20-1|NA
TGCAGTGCCAATGGGGCTAGCGGGGGTAGTACGCAGTATTTT
CSANGASGGSTQYF
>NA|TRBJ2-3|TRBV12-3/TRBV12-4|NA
TGTGCCAGCAGTATCTTGGACGGCACAGATACGCAGTATTTT
CASSILDGTDTQYF
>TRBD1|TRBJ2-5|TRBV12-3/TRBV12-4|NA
TGTGCCAGCAGTCCCGACAGGGTAATATCGGAGACCCAGTACTTC
CASSPDRVISETQYF
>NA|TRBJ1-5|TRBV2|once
TGTGCCAGCAGCCGCCGGACTCAGCCCCAGCATTTT
CASSRRTQPQHF
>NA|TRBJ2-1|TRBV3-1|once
TGTGCCAGCAGCCAAGGCCTGTGGAGGGGAGGCAATGAGCAGTTCTTC
CASSQGLWRGGNEQFF
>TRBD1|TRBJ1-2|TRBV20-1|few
TGCAGTGCTAGAGTGGGACAGGGGAAGGACTATGGCTACACCTTC
CSARVGQGKDYGYTF
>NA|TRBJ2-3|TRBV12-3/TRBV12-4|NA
TGTGCCAGCAGTTTAGAGGCGGGGCGGCACAGTGTAGATACGCAGTATTTT
CASSLEAGRHSVDTQYF
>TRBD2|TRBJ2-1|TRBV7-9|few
TGTGCCAGCAGCCCCCGACTAGCGGGGGACCTCTCCTACAATGAGCAGTTCTTC
CASSPRLAGDLSYNEQFF
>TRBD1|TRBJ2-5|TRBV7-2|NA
TGTGCCAGCAGCCCCAGACAGGGGGTCATCTCGGAGACCCAGTACTTC
CASSPRQGVISETQYF
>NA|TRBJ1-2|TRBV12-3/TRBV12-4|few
TGTGCCAGCAGTTTTGGCTTTAACTATGGCTACACCTTC
CASSFGFNYGYTF
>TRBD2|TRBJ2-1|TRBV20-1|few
TGCAGTGCTAGAGATGTAGGGGCGGGAGGCAATGAGCAGTTCTTC
CSARDVGAGGNEQFF
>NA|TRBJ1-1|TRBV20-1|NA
TGCAGTGCTATGAATCCGCGGAAGGGGGACACTGAAGCTTTCTTT
CSAMNPRKGDTEAFF
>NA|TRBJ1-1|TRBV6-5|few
TGTGCCAGCAGTTACGAGGGGTCGGACACTGAAGCTTTCTTT
CASSYEGSDTEAFF
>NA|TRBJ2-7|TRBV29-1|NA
TGCAGCGGTGTGTCCAACTCCTACGAGCAGTACTTC
CSGVSNSYEQYF
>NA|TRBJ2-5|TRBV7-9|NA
TGTGCCAGCAGCTTTGCCGGGCGGGGAGAAGAGACCCAGTACTTC
CASSFAGRGEETQYF
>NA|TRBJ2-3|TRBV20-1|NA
TGCAGTGCCCCGGACCACACAGATACGCAGTATTTT
CSAPDHTDTQYF
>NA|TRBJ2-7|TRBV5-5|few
TGTGCCAGCAGCTCGGTCGTGGACGAGCAGTACTTC
CASSSVVDEQYF
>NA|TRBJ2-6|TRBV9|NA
TGTGCCAGCAGCCTGAGCAGGAAAGGGGCCAACGTCCTGACTTTC
CASSLSRKGANVLTF
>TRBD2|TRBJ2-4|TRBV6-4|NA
TGTGCCAGCAGGGACCTGCTACGGCGGGGGGGCAGTTGGAGCAAAAACATTCAGTACTTC
CASRDLLRRGGSWSKNIQYF
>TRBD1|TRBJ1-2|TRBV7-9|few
TGTGCCAGCAGCTTAGGACAGGGGAGTAGGCGCTACACCTTC
CASSLGQGSRRYTF
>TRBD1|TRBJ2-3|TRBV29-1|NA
TGCAGCGCCAACTGGCAGGGGGCAGATACGCAGTATTTT
CSANWQGADTQYF
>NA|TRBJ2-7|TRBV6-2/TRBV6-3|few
TGTGCCAGCTGCCAGACAGACTCCTACGAGCAGTACTTC
CASCQTDSYEQYF
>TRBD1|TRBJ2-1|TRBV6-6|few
TGTGCCAGCAGTTACTCGACAGGGGGGCAGTTCTTC
CASSYSTGGQFF
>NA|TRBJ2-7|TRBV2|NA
TGTGCCAGCAGTTCGGATGGGAAGAATTACGAGCAGTACTTC
CASSSDGKNYEQYF
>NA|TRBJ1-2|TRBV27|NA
TGTGCCAGCAGTTCGGGCCCCTCAGGGGCGAATGGCTACACCTTC
CASSSGPSGANGYTF
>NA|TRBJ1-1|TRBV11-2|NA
TGTGCCAGCATCCGACTAGGGCGGAACACTGAAGCTTTCTTT
CASIRLGRNTEAFF
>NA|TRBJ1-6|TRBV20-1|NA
TGCAGTGCTAGAGTCCTCTGGGGGAGAGGTGGTTCACCCCTCCACTTT
CSARVLWGRGGSPLHF
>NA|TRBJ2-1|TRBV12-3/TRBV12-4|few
TGTGCCAGCAGTTCAAGGGGTTATCGGTACAATGAGCAGTTCTTC
CASSSRGYRYNEQFF
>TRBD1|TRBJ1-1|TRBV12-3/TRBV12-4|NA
TGTGCCAGCATTCCCTCCTGGGACAGCGTAAATACTGAAGCTTTCTTT
CASIPSWDSVNTEAFF
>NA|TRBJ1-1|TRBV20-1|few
TGCAGTGCTAGAGATTCCAGAAACACTGAAGCTTTCTTT
CSARDSRNTEAFF
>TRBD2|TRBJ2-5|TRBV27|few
TGTGCCAGCAGTTTACGGTCTAGCGGGGAAAAGACCCAGTACTTC
CASSLRSSGEKTQYF
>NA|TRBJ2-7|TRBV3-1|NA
TGTGCCAGCAGCCAAGTCCAGGCCAAGCAGTACTTC
CASSQVQAKQYF
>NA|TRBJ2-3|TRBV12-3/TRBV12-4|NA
TGTGCCAGCAGTTTTTCTGACACCACAGATACGGAGTATTTT
CASSFSDTTDTEYF
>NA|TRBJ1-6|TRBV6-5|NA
TGTGCCAGCAGTATAAGGACAGCCATCAAGGGTTCACCCCTCCACTTT
CASSIRTAIKGSPLHF
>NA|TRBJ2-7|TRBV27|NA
TGTGCCAGCGGACCTCGAATCGAGCAGTACTTC
CASGPRIEQYF
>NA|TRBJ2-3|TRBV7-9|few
TGTGCCAGCAGCAGGCCGACCTGGGGGCCGACCGAAGGTACGCAGTATTTT
CASSRPTWGPTEGTQYF
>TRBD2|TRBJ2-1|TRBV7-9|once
TGTGCCAGCAGCAAACTAGCGGAGCCATCCTACGAGCAGTTCTTC
CASSKLAEPSYEQFF
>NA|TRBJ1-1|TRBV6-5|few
TGTGCCAGCAGTACACAGACCCTCCAGAACACTGAAGCTTTCTTT
CASSTQTLQNTEAFF
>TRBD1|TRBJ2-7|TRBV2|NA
TGTGCCAGCATGACCCGACAGGGGATGGTATCCTACGAGCAGTACTTC
CASMTRQGMVSYEQYF
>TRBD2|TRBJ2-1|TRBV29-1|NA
TGCAGCGTCCTAGCGGGGAGCTCCTACAATGAGCAGTTCTTC
CSVLAGSSYNEQFF
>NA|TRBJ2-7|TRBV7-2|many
TGTGCCAGCAGCACCGGGACCTCCTACGAGCAGTACTTC
CASSTGTSYEQYF
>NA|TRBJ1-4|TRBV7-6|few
TGTGCCAGCAGCTGGGGACAAGCAACTAATGAAAAACTGTTTTTT
CASSWGQATNEKLFF